This TCR beta chain was captured in a study of CD8+CD57+ T cells in acquired aplastic anemia. CDR3 and TCR beta VDJ profiling relied on a genomic DNA template. TCRdb re-called the reads through MiXCR, storing one row per CDR3 protein. There are around 200,000 distinct CDR3 sequences in the sample; almost 50% occur only once, and 15% to 20% lies in the top ten. All patients picked for sequencing had shown, by flow cytometry, an expansion of CD8+CD57+ cells. This clonotype has at least ten counts. What it recognizes is unknown. Study findings and constraints: The number of CD8+ CDR3 sequences shared by patients and controls was twenty-nine.

Trimming removed 0 bases from V and 8 bases from J, with 7 bases in between. The CDR3 length is 13 residues. Germline V lookup: CDR1 LGHNA, CDR2 YNFKEQ. The source material was sorted CD4+, CD8+, or CD8+CD57+ T cells (not recorded which) from PBMCs. The clonotype comes from a human donor with aplastic anemia. The chain employs TRBV4-2 and TRBJ2-2, with D possibly TRBD1 on 5 matching bases. DNA of the CDR3: TGTGCCAGCAGCCAAGATGGGGCTGGGGAGCTGTTTTTT. Translated: CASSQDGAGELFF.